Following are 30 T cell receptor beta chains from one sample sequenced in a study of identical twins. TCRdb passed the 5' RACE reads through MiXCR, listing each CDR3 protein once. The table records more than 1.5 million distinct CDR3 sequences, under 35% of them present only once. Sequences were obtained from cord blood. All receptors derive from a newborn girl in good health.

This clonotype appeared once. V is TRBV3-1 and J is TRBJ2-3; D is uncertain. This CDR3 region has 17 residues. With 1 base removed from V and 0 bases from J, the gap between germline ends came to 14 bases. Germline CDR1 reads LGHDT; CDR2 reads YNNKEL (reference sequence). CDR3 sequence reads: CASSQGFILASTDTQYF. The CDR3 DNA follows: TGTGCCAGCAGCCAAGGGTTTATACTGGCAAGCACAGATACGCAGTATTTT.

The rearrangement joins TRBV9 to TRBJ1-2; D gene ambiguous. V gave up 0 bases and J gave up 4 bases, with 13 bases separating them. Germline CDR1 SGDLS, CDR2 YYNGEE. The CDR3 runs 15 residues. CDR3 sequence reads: CASSVGSQPFYGYTF. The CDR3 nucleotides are TGTGCCAGCAGCGTAGGTTCTCAGCCCTTCTATGGCTACACCTTC.

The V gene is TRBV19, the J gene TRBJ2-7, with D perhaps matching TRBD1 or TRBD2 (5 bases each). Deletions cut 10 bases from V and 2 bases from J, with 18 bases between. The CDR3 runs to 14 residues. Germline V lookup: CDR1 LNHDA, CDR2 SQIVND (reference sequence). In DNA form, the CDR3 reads TGTGCCAACTCAACCGGGACGGATACCTACGAGCAGTACTTC. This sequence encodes CANSTGTDTYEQYF.

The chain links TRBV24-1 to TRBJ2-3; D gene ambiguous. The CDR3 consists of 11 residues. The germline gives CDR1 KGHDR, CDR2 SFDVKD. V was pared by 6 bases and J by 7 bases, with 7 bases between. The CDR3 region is CATSSANTQYF. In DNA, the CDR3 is TGTGCCACCAGTTCCGCTAATACGCAGTATTTT.

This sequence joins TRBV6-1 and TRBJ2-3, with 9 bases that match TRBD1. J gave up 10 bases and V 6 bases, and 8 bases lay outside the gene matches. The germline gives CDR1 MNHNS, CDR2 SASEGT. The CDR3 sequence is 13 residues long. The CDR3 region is CASSARTGEAQYF. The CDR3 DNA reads TGTGCCAGCAGCGCCAGGACAGGGGAAGCGCAGTATTTT.

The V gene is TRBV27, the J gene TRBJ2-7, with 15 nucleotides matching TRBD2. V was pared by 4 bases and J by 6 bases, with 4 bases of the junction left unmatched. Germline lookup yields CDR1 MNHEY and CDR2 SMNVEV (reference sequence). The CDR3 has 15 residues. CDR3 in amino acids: CASSSRTSGRGEQYF. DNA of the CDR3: TGTGCCAGCAGTTCCCGGACTAGCGGGAGGGGCGAGCAGTACTTC.

The CDR3 is CASSQRHRRETNEKLFF. DNA of the CDR3: TGTGCCAGCAGCCAAAGGCACAGGCGTGAAACTAATGAAAAACTGTTTTTT. The V gene is TRBV4-2, the J gene TRBJ1-4; TRBD1 is a possible D gene (5 bases). CDR3 length: 17 residues. Per germline, CDR1 LGHNA and CDR2 YNFKEQ. V was cut by 2 bases and J by 1 base, with 14 bases left in between.

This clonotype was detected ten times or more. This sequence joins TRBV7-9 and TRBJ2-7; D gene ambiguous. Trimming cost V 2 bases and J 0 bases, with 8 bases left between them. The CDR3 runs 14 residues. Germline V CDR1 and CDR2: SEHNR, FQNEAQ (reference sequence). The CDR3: CASSLTASSYEQYF. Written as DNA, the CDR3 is TGTGCCAGCAGCTTAACTGCGTCCTCCTACGAGCAGTACTTC.

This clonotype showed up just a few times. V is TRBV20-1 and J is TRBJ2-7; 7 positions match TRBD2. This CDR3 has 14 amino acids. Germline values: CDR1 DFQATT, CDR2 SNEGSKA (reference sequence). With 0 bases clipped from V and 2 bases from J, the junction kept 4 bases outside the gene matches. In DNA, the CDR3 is TGCAGTGCTAGAGATTACGGGACTACCTACGAGCAGTACTTC. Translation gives CSARDYGTTYEQYF.

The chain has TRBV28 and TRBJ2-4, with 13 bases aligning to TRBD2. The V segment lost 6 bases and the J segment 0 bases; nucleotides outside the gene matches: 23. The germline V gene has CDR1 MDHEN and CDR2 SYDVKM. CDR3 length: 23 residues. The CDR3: CASRSLPGLAGLTGPIAKNIQYF. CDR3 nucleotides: TGTGCCAGCAGGAGCCTTCCGGGACTAGCGGGACTGACGGGGCCGATAGCCAAAAACATTCAGTACTTC.

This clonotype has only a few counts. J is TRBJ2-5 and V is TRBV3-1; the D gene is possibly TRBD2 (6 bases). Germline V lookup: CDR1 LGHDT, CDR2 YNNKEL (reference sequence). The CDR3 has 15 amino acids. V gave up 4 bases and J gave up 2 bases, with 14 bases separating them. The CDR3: CASSPWVAAQETQYF. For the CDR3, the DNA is TGTGCCAGCAGCCCTTGGGTAGCGGCACAAGAGACCCAGTACTTC.

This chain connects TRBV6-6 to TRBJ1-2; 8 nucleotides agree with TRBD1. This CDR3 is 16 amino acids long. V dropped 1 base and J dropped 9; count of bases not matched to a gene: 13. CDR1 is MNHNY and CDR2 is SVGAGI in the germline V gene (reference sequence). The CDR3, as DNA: TGTGCCAGCAGTTACTGCGACCGGGGACAGGACGGGAGCTACACCTTC. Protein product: CASSYCDRGQDGSYTF.

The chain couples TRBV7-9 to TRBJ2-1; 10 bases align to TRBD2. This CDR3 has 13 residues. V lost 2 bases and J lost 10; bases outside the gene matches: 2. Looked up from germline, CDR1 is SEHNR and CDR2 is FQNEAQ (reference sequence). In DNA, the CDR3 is TGTGCCAGCAGCTTAATACTAGCGGGAGAGCAGTTCTTC. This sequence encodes CASSLILAGEQFF.

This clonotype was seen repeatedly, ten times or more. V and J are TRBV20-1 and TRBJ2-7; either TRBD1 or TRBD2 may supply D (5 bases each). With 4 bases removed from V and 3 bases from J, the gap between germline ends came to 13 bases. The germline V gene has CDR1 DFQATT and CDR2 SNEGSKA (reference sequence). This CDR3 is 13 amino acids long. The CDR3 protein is CSAKLWGRYEQYF. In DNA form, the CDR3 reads TGCAGTGCTAAACTCTGGGGACGCTACGAGCAGTACTTC.

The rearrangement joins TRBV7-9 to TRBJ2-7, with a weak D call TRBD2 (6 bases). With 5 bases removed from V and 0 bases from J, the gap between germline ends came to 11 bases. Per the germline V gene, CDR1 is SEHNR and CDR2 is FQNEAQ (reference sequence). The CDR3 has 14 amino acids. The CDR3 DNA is TGTGCCAGCAGCGCGGGACTCCACTCCTACGAGCAGTACTTC. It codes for CASSAGLHSYEQYF.

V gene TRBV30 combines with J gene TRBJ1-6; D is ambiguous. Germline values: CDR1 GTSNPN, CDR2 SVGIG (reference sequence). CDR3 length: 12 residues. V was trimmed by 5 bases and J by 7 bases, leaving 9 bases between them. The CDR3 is CAWGYWNSPLHF. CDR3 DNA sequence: TGTGCCTGGGGGTATTGGAATTCACCCCTCCACTTT.

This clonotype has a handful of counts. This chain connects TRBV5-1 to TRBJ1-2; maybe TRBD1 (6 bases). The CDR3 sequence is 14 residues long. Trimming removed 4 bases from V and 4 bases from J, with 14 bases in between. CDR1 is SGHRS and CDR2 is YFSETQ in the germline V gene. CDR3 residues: CASSTLQGSYGYTF. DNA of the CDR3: TGCGCCAGCAGCACCCTACAGGGTTCCTATGGCTACACCTTC.

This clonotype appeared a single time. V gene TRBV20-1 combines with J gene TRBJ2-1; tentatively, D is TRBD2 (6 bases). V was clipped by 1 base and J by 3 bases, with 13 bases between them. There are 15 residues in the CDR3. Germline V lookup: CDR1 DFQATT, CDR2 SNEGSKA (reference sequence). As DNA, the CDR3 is TGCAGTGCTAGAGCCGGGACTCCCTTCTACAATGAGCAGTTCTTC. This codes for CSARAGTPFYNEQFF.

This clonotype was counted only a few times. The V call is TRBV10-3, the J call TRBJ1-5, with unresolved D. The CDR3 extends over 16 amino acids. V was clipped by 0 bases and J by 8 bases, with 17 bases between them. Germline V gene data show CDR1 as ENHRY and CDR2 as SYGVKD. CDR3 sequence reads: CAISESMGLVTKPQHF. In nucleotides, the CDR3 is TGTGCCATCAGTGAGTCGATGGGGTTGGTTACTAAGCCCCAGCATTTT.

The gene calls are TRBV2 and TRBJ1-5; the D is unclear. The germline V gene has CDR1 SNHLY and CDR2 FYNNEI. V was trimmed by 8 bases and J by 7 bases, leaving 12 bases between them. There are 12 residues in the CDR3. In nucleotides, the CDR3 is TGTGCCAGCCGGAGGGTTAACCAGCCCCAGCATTTT. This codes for CASRRVNQPQHF. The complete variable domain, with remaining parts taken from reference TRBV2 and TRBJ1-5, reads EPEVTQTPSHQVTQMGQEVILRCVPISNHLYFYWYRQILGQKVEFLVSFYNNEISEKSEIFDDQFSVERPDGSNFTLKIRSTKLEDSAMYFCASRRVNQPQHFGDGTRLSIL.

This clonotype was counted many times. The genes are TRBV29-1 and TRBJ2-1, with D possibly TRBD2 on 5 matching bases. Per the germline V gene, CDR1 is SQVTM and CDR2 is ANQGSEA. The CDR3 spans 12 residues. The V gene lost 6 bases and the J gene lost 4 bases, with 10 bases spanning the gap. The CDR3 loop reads CSVRGPYNEQFF. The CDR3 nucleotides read TGCAGCGTCCGGGGTCCGTACAATGAGCAGTTCTTC.

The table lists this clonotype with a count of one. CDR3 nucleotides: TGTGCCAGCAGCCAAGAGGTTTCGCGGGAAGACAATGAGCAGTTCTTC. The encoded protein is CASSQEVSREDNEQFF. This chain connects TRBV3-1 to TRBJ2-1; D is perhaps TRBD2 (6 bases). Deletions cut 0 bases from V and 5 bases from J, with 14 bases between. The CDR3 totals 16 residues. The V gene's germline CDR1 is LGHDT and CDR2 YNNKEL (reference sequence).

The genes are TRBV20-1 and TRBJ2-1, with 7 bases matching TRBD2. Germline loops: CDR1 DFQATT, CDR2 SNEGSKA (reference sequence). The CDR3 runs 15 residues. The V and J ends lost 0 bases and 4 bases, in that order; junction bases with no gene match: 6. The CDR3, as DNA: TGCAGTGCTAGAGATCGAACTAGCGTTTACAATGAGCAGTTCTTC. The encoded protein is CSARDRTSVYNEQFF.

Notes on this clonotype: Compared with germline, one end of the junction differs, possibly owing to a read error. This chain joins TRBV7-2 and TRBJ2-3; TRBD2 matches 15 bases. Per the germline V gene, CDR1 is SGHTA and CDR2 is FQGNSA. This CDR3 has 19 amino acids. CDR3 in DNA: TGTGCCAGCAGCTCCCCGGGACTAGCGGGGGGATCTAGCACAGATACTCAGTATTTT. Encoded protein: CASSSPGLAGGSSTDTQYF.

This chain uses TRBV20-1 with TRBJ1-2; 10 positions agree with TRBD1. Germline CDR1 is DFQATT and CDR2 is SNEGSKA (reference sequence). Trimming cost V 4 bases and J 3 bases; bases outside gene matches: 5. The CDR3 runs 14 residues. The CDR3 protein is CSANSGQGDYGYTF. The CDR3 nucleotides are TGCAGTGCTAATTCTGGACAGGGGGACTATGGCTACACCTTC.

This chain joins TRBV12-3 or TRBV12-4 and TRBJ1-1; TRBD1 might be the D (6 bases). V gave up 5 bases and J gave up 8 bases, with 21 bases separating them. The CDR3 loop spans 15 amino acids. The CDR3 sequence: CASSPQGQVLTEAFF. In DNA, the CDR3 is TGTGCCAGCAGTCCCCAGGGGCAGGTCTTGACGGAAGCTTTCTTT.

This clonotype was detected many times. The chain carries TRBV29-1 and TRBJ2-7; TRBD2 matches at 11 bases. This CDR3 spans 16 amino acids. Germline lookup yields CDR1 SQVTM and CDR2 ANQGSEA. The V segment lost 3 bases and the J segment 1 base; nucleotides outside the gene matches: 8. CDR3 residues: CSVDQSLAGGSYEQYF. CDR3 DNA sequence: TGCAGCGTTGATCAATCCCTAGCGGGAGGATCCTACGAGCAGTACTTC.

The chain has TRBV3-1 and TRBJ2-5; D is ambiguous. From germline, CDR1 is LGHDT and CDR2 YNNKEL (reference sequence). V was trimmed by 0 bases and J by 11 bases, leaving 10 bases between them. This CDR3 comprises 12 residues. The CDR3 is CASSQDGMEQYF. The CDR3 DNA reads TGTGCCAGCAGCCAAGATGGGATGGAGCAGTACTTC.

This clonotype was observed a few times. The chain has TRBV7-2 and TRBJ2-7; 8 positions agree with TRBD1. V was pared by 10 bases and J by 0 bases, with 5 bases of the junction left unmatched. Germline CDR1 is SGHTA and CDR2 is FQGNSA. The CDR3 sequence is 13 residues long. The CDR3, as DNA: TGTGCCACAGCCGGGACAGGCTCCTACGAGCAGTACTTC. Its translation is CATAGTGSYEQYF. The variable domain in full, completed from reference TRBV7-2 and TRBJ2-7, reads GAGVSQSPSNKVTEKGKDVELRCDPISGHTALYWYRQSLGQGLEFLIYFQGNSAPDKSGLPSDRFSAERTGGSVSTLTIQRTQQEDSAVYLCATAGTGSYEQYFGPGTRLTVT.

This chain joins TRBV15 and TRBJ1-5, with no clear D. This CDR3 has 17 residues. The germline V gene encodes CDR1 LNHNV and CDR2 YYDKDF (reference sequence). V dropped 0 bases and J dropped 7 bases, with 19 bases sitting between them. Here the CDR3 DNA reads TGTGCCACCAGCAGAGATTTAGCCCGGGATCCAGGACAGCCCCAGCATTTT. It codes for CATSRDLARDPGQPQHF.